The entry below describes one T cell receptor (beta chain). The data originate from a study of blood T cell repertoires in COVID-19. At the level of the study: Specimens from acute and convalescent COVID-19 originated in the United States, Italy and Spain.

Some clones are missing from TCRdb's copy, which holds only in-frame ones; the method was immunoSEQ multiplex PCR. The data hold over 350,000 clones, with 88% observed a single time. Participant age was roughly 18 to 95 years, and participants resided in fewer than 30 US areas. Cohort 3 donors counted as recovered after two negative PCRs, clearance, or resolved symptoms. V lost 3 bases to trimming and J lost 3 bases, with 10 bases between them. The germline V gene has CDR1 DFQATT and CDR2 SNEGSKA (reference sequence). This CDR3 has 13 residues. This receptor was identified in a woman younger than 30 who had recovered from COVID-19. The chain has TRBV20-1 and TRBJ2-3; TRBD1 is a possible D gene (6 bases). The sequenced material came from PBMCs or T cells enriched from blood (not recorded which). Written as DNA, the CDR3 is TGCAGTGCTAGTCGGCAGGGGACAGATACGCAGTATTTT. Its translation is CSASRQGTDTQYF.